This T cell receptor beta chain was profiled in a study of blood T cell repertoires in COVID-19. Study as a whole: The study drew acute and convalescent COVID-19 samples from the United States, Italy and Spain.

Trimming shortened V by 7 bases and J by 7 bases, and 23 bases separated the two germline ends. CDR3 length: 15 residues. Germline V gives CDR1 MNHEY, CDR2 SMNVEV (reference sequence). Study processing details: Amplification of reference gene primers provided the estimated nucleated cell counts. This table comes from immunoSEQ multiplex PCR, and its TCRdb copy is limited to in-frame clones, with some not included. Clone size and V and J calls were adopted from that table, with D and trimming inferred from the DNA. The repertoire consists of approximately 80,000 clones, with 75% to 85% occurring once and the leading ten covering roughly a quarter.

This TCR was recovered from a human donor in a cohort sampled during active COVID-19. The chain carries TRBV27 and TRBJ2-7, with D possibly being TRBD2 (5 bases). What was sequenced was peripheral blood. The CDR3 here is CASNKWPGARGEQYF. DNA of the CDR3: TGTGCCAGCAACAAATGGCCGGGCGCTAGAGGGGAGCAGTACTTC.